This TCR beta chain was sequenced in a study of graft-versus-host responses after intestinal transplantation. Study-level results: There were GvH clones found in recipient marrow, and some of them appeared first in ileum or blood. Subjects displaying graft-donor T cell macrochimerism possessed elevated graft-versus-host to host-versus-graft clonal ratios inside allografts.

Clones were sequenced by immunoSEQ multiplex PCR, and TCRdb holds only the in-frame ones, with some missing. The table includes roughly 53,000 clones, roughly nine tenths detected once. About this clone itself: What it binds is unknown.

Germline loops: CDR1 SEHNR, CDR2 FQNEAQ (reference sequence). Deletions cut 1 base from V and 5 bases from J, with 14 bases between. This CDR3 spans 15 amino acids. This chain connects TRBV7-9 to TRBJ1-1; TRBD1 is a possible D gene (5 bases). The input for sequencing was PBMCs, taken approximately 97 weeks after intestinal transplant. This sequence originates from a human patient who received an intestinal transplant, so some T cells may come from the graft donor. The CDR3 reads CASSLEGSKGTEAFF. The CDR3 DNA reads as TGTGCCAGCAGCTTAGAGGGGTCGAAGGGGACTGAAGCTTTCTTT.